This T cell receptor (beta chain) was captured in a study of blood T cells in healthy people across ages. Trimming removed 8 bases at V and 5 bases at J, with 22 bases between. CDR1 is SGHVS, CDR2 FNYEAQ, per germline. The CDR3 is 15 amino acids. In the case of this clonotype: Antigen unknown.

PCR was performed a second time for roughly 7 to 11 cycles using a sample-barcoded 5' primer and a J-beta primer mix. A tag from a template-switch adaptor with 12 random nucleotides marked each cDNA molecule. TCRdb re-analysed the 5' RACE reads in MiXCR, keeping a single row per CDR3 protein. The sample lists roughly 1.6 million distinct CDR3 sequences; about 32% were seen once. All donors came from Russia, were Caucasian and healthy, and spanned ages about 6 to 90. Study-wide results and limits: Nothing was known about donor CMV status, and this possibly confounded expanded clonotype changes.

The chain joins TRBV7-6 to TRBJ2-7; D might be TRBD2 (6 bases). This clonotype was obtained from a woman in her twenties or thirties in good health. The specimen sequenced was blood. CDR3 in amino acids: CASCRTGREVDEQYF. In nucleotides, the CDR3 is TGTGCCAGCTGTCGGACGGGCAGGGAGGTCGACGAGCAGTACTTC. The entire variable domain, with the rest obtained from reference TRBV7-6 and TRBJ2-7, is as follows: GAGVSQSPRYKVTKRGQDVALRCDPISGHVSLYWYRQALGQGPEFLTYFNYEAQQDKSGLPNDRFSAERPEGSISTLTIQRTEQRDSAMYRCASCRTGREVDEQYFGPGTRLTVT.